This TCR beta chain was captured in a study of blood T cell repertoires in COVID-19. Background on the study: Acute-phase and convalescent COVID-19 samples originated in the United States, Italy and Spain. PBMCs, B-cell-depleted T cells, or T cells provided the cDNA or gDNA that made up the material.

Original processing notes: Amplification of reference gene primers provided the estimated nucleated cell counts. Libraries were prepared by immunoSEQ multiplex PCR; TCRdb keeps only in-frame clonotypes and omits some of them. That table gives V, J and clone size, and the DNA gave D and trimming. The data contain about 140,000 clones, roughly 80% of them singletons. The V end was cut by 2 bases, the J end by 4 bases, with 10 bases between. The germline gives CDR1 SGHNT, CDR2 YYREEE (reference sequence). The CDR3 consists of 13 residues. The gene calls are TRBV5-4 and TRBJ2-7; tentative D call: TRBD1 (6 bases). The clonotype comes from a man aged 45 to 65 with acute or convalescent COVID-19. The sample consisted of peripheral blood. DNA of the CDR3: TGTGCCAGCAGCTTTGGGGGCAGGTACGAGCAGTACTTC. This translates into CASSFGGRYEQYF.